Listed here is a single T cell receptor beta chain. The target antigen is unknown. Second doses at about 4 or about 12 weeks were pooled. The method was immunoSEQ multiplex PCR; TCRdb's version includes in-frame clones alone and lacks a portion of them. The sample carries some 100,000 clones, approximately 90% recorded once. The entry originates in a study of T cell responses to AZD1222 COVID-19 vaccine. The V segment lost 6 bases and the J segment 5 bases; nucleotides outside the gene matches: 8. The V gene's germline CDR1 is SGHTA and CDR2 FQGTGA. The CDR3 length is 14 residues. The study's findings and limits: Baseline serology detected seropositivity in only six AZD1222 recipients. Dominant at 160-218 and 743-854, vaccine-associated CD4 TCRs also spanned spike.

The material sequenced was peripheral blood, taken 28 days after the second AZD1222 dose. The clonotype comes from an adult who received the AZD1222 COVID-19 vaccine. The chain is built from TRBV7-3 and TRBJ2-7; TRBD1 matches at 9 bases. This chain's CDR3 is CASSPQGAKNEQYF. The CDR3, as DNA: TGTGCCAGCAGTCCACAGGGGGCGAAAAACGAGCAGTACTTC.